A single sample gave rise to the 11 T cell receptor beta chains below, sequenced in a study of blood T cell repertoires in COVID-19. Assay used: immunoSEQ multiplex PCR; TCRdb lists only in-frame clones, some missing. The data show approximately 150,000 clones, about 88% seen once. The sequenced sample consisted of peripheral blood. The receptors derive from a man aged 50-60 years who had recovered from COVID-19.

This clone was counted between two and nine times. The V gene is TRBV6-5, the J gene TRBJ2-5, with D tentatively TRBD2 (6 bases). The CDR3 runs 14 residues. CDR1 MNHEY and CDR2 SVGAGI come from the germline V gene. With 7 bases removed from V and 3 bases from J, the gap between germline ends came to 15 bases. CDR3 in amino acids: CASKMGLQEETQYF. CDR3 DNA: TGTGCCAGCAAGATGGGACTTCAAGAAGAGACCCAGTACTTC.

This clone was picked up a small number of times. The chain joins TRBV5-5 to TRBJ1-6; no clear D. V dropped 2 bases and J dropped 6 bases, with 18 bases sitting between them. Germline V gene lookup returns CDR1 SGHKS and CDR2 YYEKEE (reference sequence). This CDR3 is 17 amino acids long. Here the CDR3 DNA reads TGTGCCAGCAGCTTAGGCGGGATCACGAGTTCTAATTCACCCCTCCACTTT. It codes for CASSLGGITSSNSPLHF.

J is TRBJ2-7 and V is TRBV3-1 (or the pseudogene TRBV3-2); D uncertain. The germline V gene has CDR1 LGHDT and CDR2 YNNKEL (reference sequence). CDR3 size: 14 residues. Trimming left V 0 bases short and J 2 bases short, with 8 bases between. The CDR3: CASSQDLAAYEQYF. CDR3 coding DNA: TGTGCCAGCAGCCAAGATCTGGCCGCCTACGAGCAGTACTTC.

A single count supports this clone. V usage is TRBV5-8 and J usage is TRBJ1-5; 9 nucleotides line up with TRBD1. The junction had 12 bases not matched to a gene; V was cut back by 4 bases and J by 1 base. The CDR3 contains 18 residues. Germline V gene lookup returns CDR1 SGHTS and CDR2 YDEGEE. The CDR3 coding sequence is TGTGCCAGCAGCAAACGGCCCGGGACAGGGAGCAGCAATCAGCCCCAGCATTTT. Translating gives CASSKRPGTGSSNQPQHF.

The rearrangement links TRBV18 to TRBJ1-1; tentative D call: TRBD1 (5 bases). V dropped 2 bases and J dropped 0 bases, with 10 bases sitting between them. Germline CDR1 KGHSH, CDR2 LQKENI. The CDR3 is made up of 15 amino acids. The CDR3 region has the DNA TGTGCCAGCTCACCAGGGGCAGGCATGAACACTGAAGCTTTCTTT. Translation: CASSPGAGMNTEAFF.

This rearrangement joins TRBV19 to TRBJ2-7, with D possibly matching TRBD1 (6 bases). The V end was cut by 5 bases, the J end by 2 bases, with 13 bases between. This CDR3 has 14 amino acids. CDR1 is LNHDA, CDR2 SQIVND, per germline (reference sequence). CDR3: CASSLRTDPYEQYF. DNA for the CDR3: TGTGCCAGTAGTTTAAGGACAGATCCCTACGAGCAGTACTTC.

V usage is TRBV7-3 and J usage is TRBJ2-5, with 9 nucleotides matching TRBD1. CDR1 is SGHTA and CDR2 is FQGTGA in the germline V gene. The CDR3 consists of 15 residues. The V segment lost 3 bases and the J segment 4 bases; nucleotides outside the gene matches: 6. The CDR3 bases are TGTGCCAGCAGCTTGACAGGGGGGACGGGAGAGACCCAGTACTTC. Translation: CASSLTGGTGETQYF. The full variable domain, rest sourced from reference TRBV7-3 and TRBJ2-5, is GAGVSQTPSNKVTEKGKYVELRCDPISGHTALYWYRQSLGQGPEFLIYFQGTGAADDSGLPNDRFFAVRPEGSVSTLKIQRTERGDSAVYLCASSLTGGTGETQYFGPGTRLLVL.

This rearrangement joins TRBV19 to TRBJ1-1, with D possibly TRBD1 on 6 matching bases. CDR1 is LNHDA and CDR2 is SQIVND in the germline V gene (reference sequence). The V end lost 5 bases, the J end lost 2 bases, and 9 bases lay between the germline ends. The CDR3 consists of 13 residues. CDR3 bases: TGTGCCAGTAGTCAGGGGCGAAACACTGAAGCTTTCTTT. Translated, it gives CASSQGRNTEAFF.

V and J are TRBV27 and TRBJ2-7; 9 bases align to TRBD1. V shed 6 bases and J 3 bases; nucleotides not matched to a gene: 9. Germline values: CDR1 MNHEY, CDR2 SMNVEV (reference sequence). This CDR3 has 15 amino acids. The CDR3 DNA sequence: TGTGCCAGCAGACCCGGACAGGGGATCGTCTACGAGCAGTACTTC. Translating gives CASRPGQGIVYEQYF.

This sequence joins TRBV11-2 and TRBJ2-5; D is possibly TRBD1 (6 bases). The V end was cut by 1 base, the J end by 1 base, with 13 bases between. The CDR3 length is 16 residues. Per germline, CDR1 SGHAT and CDR2 FQNNGV. The CDR3: CASSLGSGQIQETQYF. The CDR3 DNA reads TGTGCCAGCAGCTTAGGGTCCGGACAGATCCAAGAGACCCAGTACTTC.

A note on this clone: The sample contains more than one DNA sequence encoding this CDR3. The genes are TRBV12-3 or TRBV12-4 and TRBJ1-2; D unresolved. This CDR3 has 13 residues. V dropped 5 bases and J dropped 2 bases, with 9 bases sitting between them. The DNA for the CDR3 is TGTGCCAGCAGTCCGACGGGAAACTATGGCTACACCTTC. This sequence encodes CASSPTGNYGYTF.